This TCR beta chain was recovered during a study of OX40 agonist ivuxolimab in advanced cancers. Overall study context: Every 2 weeks, patients received ivuxolimab intravenously, dosed at 0.01 to 10 mg/kg. The study's findings and limits: Among some nonresponders, normalized T-cell clonal expansion was also low. At 0.1 to 3.0 mg/kg and by week 6, CD4+ and CD8+ T cells in the blood had expanded clonally.

Clones were sequenced by immunoSEQ multiplex PCR, and TCRdb holds only the in-frame ones, with some missing. The sample includes approximately 9,800 clones, around four fifths seen only once; the top ten take around 30%. Trimming cost V 2 bases and J 4 bases, with 12 bases left between them. The CDR3 has 15 residues. Germline V lookup: CDR1 MNHEY, CDR2 SVGAGI. A word on this clone: Its antigen is still unknown.

This TCR came from an adult with an advanced solid tumor such as melanoma, head and neck, liver or kidney cancer. The chain carries TRBV6-5 and TRBJ2-1; D not certain. This material consisted of CD4+ or CD8+ T cells sorted from blood, taken in a trial of the OX40 agonist ivuxolimab. As DNA, the CDR3 is TGTGCCAGCAGTTACCTGGCCAGGCCGTACAATGAGCAGTTCTTC. Translation: CASSYLARPYNEQFF.